This T cell receptor beta chain was found in a study of shared clonotypes between healthy human individuals. The study, taken as a whole, reports: Relative to clonotypes present in all four donors, those not shared had lower generation probabilities.

About this clone: Antigen unknown.

The CDR3 is made up of 16 amino acids. The germline V gene has CDR1 SGHTA and CDR2 FQGNSA. With V trimmed by 8 bases and J by 4 bases, 8 bases remained unmatched. The method was immunoSEQ multiplex PCR; TCRdb's version includes in-frame clones alone and lacks a portion of them. The repertoire holds millions of clones, with 85% to 95% as singletons. The receptor was isolated from a young man in good health. The specimen sequenced was naive CD4+ T cells sorted from blood. Sample subset: CD45RA+ positively selected. V gene TRBV7-2 combines with J gene TRBJ2-5, with 15 bases matching TRBD2. The CDR3 DNA is TGTGCCAGCGCCGGACTAGCGGGGGGGCGTGGAGAGACCCAGTACTTC. The encoded protein is CASAGLAGGRGETQYF.